What follows are 17 T cell receptor beta chains derived from one specimen sequenced in a study of identifying expanded T cells in peripheral blood (dated 2019 in TCRdb). The library was produced with the immunoSEQ multiplex PCR assay. The table was pulled from immuneACCESS by TCRdb, which kept in-frame rearrangements only. Such tables lose some clones; where checked, under half of the loss comes from unresolved V genes, and the rest has no known cause. In this sample the table shows about 100,000 clones, around 89% of which occur a single time. Roughly 15% of the sample comes from the top ten. Sample: blood. The source is a person aged 18 to 69 in good health.

About this clone: One end of the junction varies from germline; a read error may be responsible. The V call is TRBV5-8, the J call TRBJ2-5; tentatively, D is TRBD1 or TRBD2 (5 bases each). Germline CDR1 reads SGHTS; CDR2 reads YDEGEE. The CDR3 contains 15 residues. The CDR3 protein is CASSQEWGSDETQYF. CDR3 bases: TGCGCCAGCAGCCAAGAATGGGGGTCCGATGAGACCCAGTACTTC.

The chain employs TRBV28 and TRBJ2-7, with a weak D call TRBD1 (5 bases). V shed 2 bases and J shed 1 base, with 12 bases lying between them. The CDR3 contains 15 residues. Germline V gene data show CDR1 as MDHEN and CDR2 as SYDVKM. The CDR3 reads CASSLRGIRSYEQYF. The CDR3 DNA reads as TGTGCCAGCAGTTTAAGGGGAATAAGGTCCTACGAGCAGTACTTC.

V gene TRBV7-2 combines with J gene TRBJ2-5; perhaps TRBD2 as D (5 bases). Germline V lookup: CDR1 SGHTA, CDR2 FQGNSA. The CDR3 loop spans 14 amino acids. Trimming removed 7 bases at V and 0 bases at J, with 12 bases between. The CDR3 DNA follows: TGTGCCAGCACCCTGAGGCGGGACCAAGAGACCCAGTACTTC. Translated, it gives CASTLRRDQETQYF.

This clone was counted a few times. The J gene is TRBJ1-2, the V gene TRBV7-9; D is unresolved. CDR1 is SEHNR and CDR2 is FQNEAQ in the germline V gene (reference sequence). Trimming stripped 1 base from V and 3 bases from J, with 9 bases between. This CDR3 is 14 amino acids long. The CDR3 region is CASSLEGGYYGYTF. Written as DNA, the CDR3 is TGTGCCAGCAGCTTAGAGGGCGGCTACTATGGCTACACCTTC.

The CDR3 sequence is CASSFSPMEGEKLFF. For the CDR3, the DNA is TGTGCCAGCAGCTTCTCCCCTATGGAGGGTGAAAAACTGTTTTTT. V is TRBV11-2 and J is TRBJ1-4; no clear D gene. The V gene lost 3 bases and the J gene lost 7 bases, with 15 bases spanning the gap. Germline CDR1 is SGHAT and CDR2 is FQNNGV. The CDR3 spans 15 residues.

The chain couples TRBV11-1 to TRBJ2-7; 8 bases are shared with TRBD1. CDR3 length: 15 amino acids. Germline V CDR1 and CDR2: SGHAT, FQDESV (reference sequence). Trimming at V came to 0 bases and at J to 4 bases, leaving 5 bases not matched to a gene. CDR3: CASSLAAGGAYEQYF. The CDR3 bases are TGTGCCAGCAGCTTAGCGGCAGGGGGCGCGTACGAGCAGTACTTC.

This clone has just a few counts. The genes are TRBV5-4 and TRBJ2-2; no definite D call. Germline assignment: CDR1 SGHNT and CDR2 YYREEE (reference sequence). This CDR3 comprises 12 residues. Trimming took off 0 bases at V and 8 bases at J, with 5 bases between the two ends. The CDR3 DNA reads TGTGCCAGCAGCTTGGTTCTGGGGGAGCTGTTTTTT. It yields the protein CASSLVLGELFF.

The genes are TRBV5-5 and TRBJ2-7, with TRBD1 matching over 8 bases. J gave up 3 bases and V 3 bases, and 2 bases lay outside the gene matches. The V gene's germline CDR1 is SGHKS and CDR2 YYEKEE (reference sequence). The CDR3 is made up of 13 amino acids. Written as DNA, the CDR3 is TGTGCCAGCAGCTCTGGACAGGGCTACGAGCAGTACTTC. Translated: CASSSGQGYEQYF.

The genes are TRBV5-1 and TRBJ1-5, with D perhaps TRBD1 (5 bases). Trimming cost V 1 base and J 3 bases, with 11 bases left between them. CDR3 size: 15 residues. CDR1 and CDR2 from the germline V gene are SGHRS and YFSETQ. The CDR3 DNA is TGCGCCAGCAGCTTGTGGGACTGTCACAATCAGCCCCAGCATTTT. This codes for CASSLWDCHNQPQHF.

The gene calls are TRBV2 and TRBJ2-5; D call uncertain. From germline, CDR1 is SNHLY and CDR2 FYNNEI. This CDR3 region has 12 residues. Deletions cut 7 bases from V and 5 bases from J, with 11 bases between. The CDR3 sequence is CASNQEQETQYF. CDR3 sequence (DNA): TGTGCCAGCAATCAGGAGCAGGAGACCCAGTACTTC.

The gene calls are TRBV6-5 and TRBJ2-7; a possible D gene is TRBD1 (5 bases). Trimming removed 0 bases from V and 2 bases from J, with 8 bases in between. There are 14 residues in the CDR3. Germline-derived CDR1 and CDR2 are MNHEY and SVGAGI. DNA for the CDR3: TGTGCCAGCAGTTACTCGAAGGGGACCTACGAGCAGTACTTC. Translated, it gives CASSYSKGTYEQYF.

CDR3 nucleotide sequence: TGTGCCATCAGTGAGTCGAGGGGGGGCGAAGCTTTCTTT. Its protein product is CAISESRGGEAFF. The chain couples TRBV10-3 to TRBJ1-1; a weak D match, TRBD1 (6 bases). The CDR3 totals 13 residues. Germline CDR1 and CDR2: ENHRY and SYGVKD. Between the trimmed V and J ends, which lost 0 bases and 8 bases, there was a span of 10 bases.

The chain links TRBV4-1 to TRBJ2-2, with TRBD1 identical over 11 bases. Germline lookup yields CDR1 MGHRA and CDR2 YSYEKL. The junction had 5 bases not matched to a gene; V was cut back by 4 bases and J by 1 base. The CDR3 consists of 17 residues. The CDR3: CASSPRTGGLNTGELFF. In DNA form, the CDR3 reads TGCGCCAGCAGCCCCCGGACAGGGGGCCTGAACACCGGGGAGCTGTTTTTT.

The J gene is TRBJ1-2, the V gene TRBV2; a possible D gene is TRBD1 (6 bases). This CDR3 has 12 residues. The germline V and J ends were trimmed by 6 bases and 3 bases, with 8 bases remaining between them. CDR1 and CDR2 (germline): SNHLY, FYNNEI. The CDR3 DNA reads TGTGCCAGCAGGTACAGGGACTATGGCTACACCTTC. Its protein product is CASRYRDYGYTF. Full variable domain (outside the CDR3, taken from reference TRBV2 and TRBJ1-2): EPEVTQTPSHQVTQMGQEVILRCVPISNHLYFYWYRQILGQKVEFLVSFYNNEISEKSEIFDDQFSVERPDGSNFTLKIRSTKLEDSAMYFCASRYRDYGYTFGSGTRLTVV.

This sequence joins TRBV6-6 and TRBJ1-6; unclear D gene. V lost 6 bases to trimming and J lost 0 bases, with 12 bases between them. Germline V CDR1 and CDR2: MNHNY, SVGAGI (reference sequence). The CDR3 spans 16 residues. The CDR3 is CASSGSASSYNSPLHF. For the CDR3, the DNA is TGTGCCAGCAGCGGGTCTGCAAGCTCCTATAATTCACCCCTCCACTTT.

V and J are TRBV7-8 and TRBJ2-3; no clear D. This CDR3 is 12 amino acids long. V lost 5 bases, J lost 8 bases, and 11 bases lay in between. Germline CDR1 reads SGHVS; CDR2 reads FQNEAQ. In nucleotides, the CDR3 is TGTGCCAGCAGCCAGCTGGGTGTTACGCAGTATTTT. Its translation is CASSQLGVTQYF.

The chain is built from TRBV18 and TRBJ2-5; D might be TRBD1 or TRBD2, each matching 5 bases. Deletions cut 3 bases from V and 6 bases from J, with 14 bases between. The CDR3 has 14 residues. The germline gives CDR1 KGHSH, CDR2 LQKENI. Here the CDR3 reads CASSPVGDRKTQYF. CDR3 nucleotide sequence: TGTGCCAGCTCACCCGTCGGGGACCGAAAGACCCAGTACTTC.